A single T cell receptor (beta chain) is shown here with its context. Its matching antigen is unknown. Selected pancreatic ductal adenocarcinoma patients had undergone surgery without neoadjuvant therapy. Per the germline V gene, CDR1 is SGHRS and CDR2 is YFSETQ. With 0 bases removed from V and 7 bases from J, the gap between germline ends came to 11 bases. The CDR3 is 13 residues long. The data are from a study of T cells in pancreatic ductal adenocarcinoma. Assay: immunoSEQ multiplex PCR; the TCRdb copy retains only in-frame clones and omits some. Of around 9,300 clones in the sample, roughly 89% were seen once. General study findings and limits: Tumors hold more CD45RO+ effector T cells, which may bias toward lower diversity. Compared with tumor, blood showed more total productive templates and about 8-fold more clonotypes. No significant tumor-blood clonality difference; means were about 0.11 and 0.072.

The chain joins TRBV5-1 to TRBJ2-7; D call uncertain. Sequencing used PBMCs. This sequence was found in a human donor with pancreatic ductal adenocarcinoma. Here the CDR3 DNA reads TGCGCCAGCAGCTTGGGCAGGTCCAGGGAGCAGTACTTC. This gives the protein CASSLGRSREQYF. Full variable domain (remainder filled in from reference TRBV5-1 and TRBJ2-7): KAGVTQTPRYLIKTRGQQVTLSCSPISGHRSVSWYQQTPGQGLQFLFEYFSETQRNKGNFPGRFSGRQFSNSRSEMNVSTLELGDSALYLCASSLGRSREQYFGPGTRLTVT.